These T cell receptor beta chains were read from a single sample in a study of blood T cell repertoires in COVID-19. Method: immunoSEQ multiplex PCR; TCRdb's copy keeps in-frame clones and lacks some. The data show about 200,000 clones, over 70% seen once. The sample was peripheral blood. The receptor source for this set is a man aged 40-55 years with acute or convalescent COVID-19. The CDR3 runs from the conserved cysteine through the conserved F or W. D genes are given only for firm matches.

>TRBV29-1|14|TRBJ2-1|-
CSVGGGSTRGEQFF
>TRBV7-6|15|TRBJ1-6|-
CASSLEGRADSPLHF
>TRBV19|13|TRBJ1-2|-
CASTIDRLGSYTF
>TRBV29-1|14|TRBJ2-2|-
CSVTTSTNTGELFF
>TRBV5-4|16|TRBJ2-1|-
CASSLGGRSSYNEQFF
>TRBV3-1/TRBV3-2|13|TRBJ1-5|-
CASSQLRGEPQHF
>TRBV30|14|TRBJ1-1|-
CAWEKGVGNTEAFF
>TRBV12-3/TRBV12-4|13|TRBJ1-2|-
CASSLATGYGYTF
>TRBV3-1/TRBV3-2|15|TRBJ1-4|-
CASSQVPGVGEKLFF
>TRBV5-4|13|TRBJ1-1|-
CASSLTQNTEAFF
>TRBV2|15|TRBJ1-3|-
CASSVDSNSGNTIYF
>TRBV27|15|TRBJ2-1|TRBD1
CASSLNRDRRNEQFF
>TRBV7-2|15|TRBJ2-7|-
CASSFPPGTHLEQYF
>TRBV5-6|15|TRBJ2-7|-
CASSLVQGGVYEQYF
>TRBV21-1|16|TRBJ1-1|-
CASSKGSGAMNTEAFF
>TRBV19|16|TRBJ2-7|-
CASSPQGPGQRYEQYF
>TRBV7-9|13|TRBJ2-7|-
CASSSDNSYEQYF
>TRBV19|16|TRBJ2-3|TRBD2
CASSTIGREGTDTQYF
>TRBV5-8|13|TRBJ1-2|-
CASSPDRNYGYTF